This T cell receptor beta chain was identified during a study of blood T cell repertoires in COVID-19. Study details: Both acute and convalescent COVID-19 samples were obtained from the United States, Italy and Spain.

Germline V CDR1 and CDR2: SGHNT, YYREEE (reference sequence). The length of the CDR3 is 14 residues. V lost 4 bases, J lost 4 bases, and 14 bases lay in between. Profiling relied on immunoSEQ multiplex PCR, and the TCRdb table lists in-frame clones only, not all of them. The table lists about 670,000 clones, 75% to 90% of them singletons. The TCR originated in a woman younger than 35 with acute or convalescent COVID-19. The sample was peripheral blood. V is TRBV5-4 and J is TRBJ1-1; maybe TRBD1 (6 bases). The CDR3 sequence: CASSPRDKPTEAFF. The CDR3 DNA sequence: TGTGCCAGCAGCCCCCGGGACAAACCCACTGAAGCTTTCTTT.